The source of this T cell receptor (beta chain) is a study of shared T cell receptors in the human thymus. Germline V gene data show CDR1 as MNHNS and CDR2 as SASEGT. The CDR3 loop spans 17 amino acids. V lost 2 bases, J lost 8 bases, and 14 bases stayed unmatched. Data came from immunoSEQ multiplex PCR; TCRdb stores just in-frame clones and leaves some out. The sample records hundreds of thousands of clones, 95% being singletons. The specimen sequenced was thymocytes. J is TRBJ2-3 and V is TRBV6-1, with 9 nucleotides matching TRBD2. The TCR comes from a human donor. As DNA, the CDR3 is TGTGCCAGCAGTGAAATCAGACTAGCGGCAATGCACGCTACGCAGTATTTT. Protein sequence: CASSEIRLAAMHATQYF.